The entry below describes one T cell receptor (beta chain). These data belong to a study of T cells after yellow fever vaccination. 5'RACE template switching added a universal primer site and UMIs to TCR cDNA. A single record per CDR3 protein comes from TCRdb applying MiXCR to the 5' RACE reads. The data contain about 120,000 distinct CDR3 sequences, 7.2% of them singletons. Germline-derived CDR1 and CDR2 are LGHNA and YNFKEQ. The CDR3 runs 15 residues. The V gene lost 8 bases and the J gene lost 4 bases, with 19 bases spanning the gap. This clonotype was obtained from a man between 18 and 29 years old who received the YFV17D yellow fever vaccine. The chain couples TRBV4-2 to TRBJ2-3, with D unclear. This material consisted of CD4+ T cells sorted from PBMCs, taken approximately 47 days after the first yellow fever vaccination. DNA for the CDR3: TGTGCCAGCGGCCCCGGGCTCCTCGGCTCAGATACGCAGTATTTT. Protein: CASGPGLLGSDTQYF.